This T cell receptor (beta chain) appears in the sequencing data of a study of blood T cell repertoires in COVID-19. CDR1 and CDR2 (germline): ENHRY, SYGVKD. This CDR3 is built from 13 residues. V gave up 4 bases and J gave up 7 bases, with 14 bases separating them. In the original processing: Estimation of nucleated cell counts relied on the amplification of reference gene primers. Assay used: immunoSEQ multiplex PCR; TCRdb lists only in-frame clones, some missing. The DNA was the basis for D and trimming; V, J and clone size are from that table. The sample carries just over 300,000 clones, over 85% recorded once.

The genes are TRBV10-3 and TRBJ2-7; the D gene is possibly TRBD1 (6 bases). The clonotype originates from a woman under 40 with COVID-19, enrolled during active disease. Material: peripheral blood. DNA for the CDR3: TGTGCCATCAGTGTTCAGGGGATGGGAGAGCAGTACGTC. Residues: CAISVQGMGEQYV.